A single sample is the source of the 21 T cell receptor beta chains below, sequenced in a study of T cell repertoires in cytomegalovirus infection. Each CDR3 protein gets one entry after TCRdb re-called the reads with MiXCR. The profile covers approximately 500,000 distinct CDR3 sequences, with approximately 15% appearing a single time and roughly 25% taken by the ten largest. Material for sequencing was CD8+ T cells from PBMCs. The receptors here all came from a human donor in good health (CMV status not recorded). Some clones in this sample may be carry-over from other donors' samples.

This clonotype was recorded at least ten times. The rearrangement joins TRBV4-1 to TRBJ2-5; TRBD1 is a possible D gene (6 bases). Trimming removed 1 base from V and 5 bases from J, with 14 bases in between. Germline loops: CDR1 MGHRA, CDR2 YSYEKL. The CDR3 totals 15 residues. This chain's CDR3 is CASSQVQGSRETQYF. In nucleotides, the CDR3 is TGCGCCAGCAGCCAAGTACAGGGAAGTCGGGAGACCCAGTACTTC.

In this sample, this clonotype turned up many times. The V gene is TRBV6-5, the J gene TRBJ2-7; D ambiguous. V was clipped by 0 bases and J by 5 bases, with 8 bases between them. Germline V gene lookup returns CDR1 MNHEY and CDR2 SVGAGI. This CDR3 is 13 amino acids long. CDR3 in amino acids: CASSYSLTHEQYF. The CDR3 DNA sequence: TGTGCCAGCAGTTACTCACTAACCCACGAGCAGTACTTC.

Comments on this clonotype: Lacking the conserved final phenylalanine or tryptophan, this CDR3 likely reflects a read error. CDR3 amino acids: CASRLVGVNQPQHS. In DNA, the CDR3 is TGTGCCAGCAGACTTGTTGGGGTCAATCAGCCCCAGCATTCT. The genes are TRBV12-3 or TRBV12-4 and TRBJ1-5; D gene uncertain. The ends were cut back, 6 bases at V and 3 bases at J, with 12 bases in the middle. CDR3 length equals 14 residues.

This clonotype was seen more than once but under ten times. J is TRBJ2-3 and V is TRBV28; 14 bases line up with TRBD2. V shed 6 bases, J shed 4 bases, and the junction held 3 bases outside the gene matches. From germline, CDR1 is MDHEN and CDR2 SYDVKM. The length of the CDR3 is 15 residues. The CDR3 spells CASSRTSGRSDTQYF. The DNA for the CDR3 is TGTGCCAGCAGCCGGACTAGCGGGAGGTCAGATACGCAGTATTTT. The complete variable domain, with remaining parts taken from reference TRBV28 and TRBJ2-3, reads DVKVTQSSRYLVKRTGEKVFLECVQDMDHENMFWYRQDPGLGLRLIYFSYDVKMKEKGDIPEGYSVSREKKERFSLILESASTNQTSMYLCASSRTSGRSDTQYFGPGTRLTVL.

This clonotype was recorded a few times. The rearrangement joins TRBV24-1 to TRBJ2-3; 9 bases map to TRBD1. CDR3 size: 17 residues. Trimming took 4 bases from V and 1 from J; bases not matched to a gene: 8. CDR1 and CDR2 from the germline V gene are KGHDR and SFDVKD. The CDR3 spells CATSETGGDRGTDTQYF. As DNA, the CDR3 is TGTGCCACCAGTGAAACAGGGGGGGACAGGGGCACAGATACGCAGTATTTT.

This clonotype occurred many times. The chain carries TRBV7-8 and TRBJ2-2, with D possibly being TRBD2 (5 bases). The V gene's germline CDR1 is SGHVS and CDR2 FQNEAQ. The V end lost 4 bases, the J end lost 3 bases, and 15 bases lay between the germline ends. This CDR3 is 16 amino acids long. CDR3 bases: TGTGCCAGCAGCTGGACGATGGACGGGGACACCGGGGAGCTGTTTTTT. This translates into CASSWTMDGDTGELFF.

The rearrangement joins TRBV20-1 to TRBJ2-7, with 11 positions matching TRBD2. The germline CDR1 and CDR2 sequences are DFQATT and SNEGSKA (reference sequence). CDR3 size: 13 residues. Losses at the gene ends were 3 bases for V and 2 bases for J; bases not matched to a gene: 0. CDR3: CSARTSGTYEQYF. In nucleotides, the CDR3 is TGCAGTGCTAGGACTAGCGGGACCTACGAGCAGTACTTC.

There are many counts of this clonotype. The chain combines TRBV7-9 with TRBJ2-7, with TRBD1 matching 8 bases. CDR1 SEHNR and CDR2 FQNEAQ come from the germline V gene (reference sequence). With V trimmed by 5 bases and J by 2 bases, 5 bases remained unmatched. The CDR3 is 14 residues long. CDR3 in amino acids: CASSLRDRPYEQYF. Here the CDR3 DNA reads TGTGCCAGCAGCCTCCGGGACAGGCCCTACGAGCAGTACTTC.

This chain connects TRBV20-1 to TRBJ2-1, with a possible D match to TRBD2 (6 bases). The CDR3 is 13 residues long. V dropped 2 bases and J dropped 6 bases, with 11 bases sitting between them. Germline CDR1 reads DFQATT; CDR2 reads SNEGSKA (reference sequence). CDR3 DNA: TGCAGTGCTAGAAGTCTAGCGTCCAATGAGCAGTTCTTC. Translated, it gives CSARSLASNEQFF.

The genes are TRBV27 and TRBJ1-6; 8 bases line up with TRBD1. V lost 3 bases and J lost 10; bases outside the gene matches: 5. The length of the CDR3 is 14 residues. Germline V lookup: CDR1 MNHEY, CDR2 SMNVEV (reference sequence). The CDR3 bases are TGTGCCAGCAGTTTTAGCACAGGGGGATCACCCCTCCACTTT. Translating it yields CASSFSTGGSPLHF.

This clonotype came up a few times. The chain is built from TRBV20-1 and TRBJ2-3; D is undetermined. V lost 1 base, J lost 0 bases, and 11 bases lay in between. The CDR3 is made up of 15 amino acids. Per germline, CDR1 DFQATT and CDR2 SNEGSKA (reference sequence). The CDR3: CSARVNALSTDTQYF. DNA of the CDR3: TGCAGTGCTAGAGTAAATGCGTTGAGCACAGATACGCAGTATTTT.

Comment on this clonotype: Here the CDR3 omits its conserved ending phenylalanine or tryptophan, so a read error is the likely source. This sequence joins TRBV12-3 or TRBV12-4 and TRBJ2-1; no definite D call. The V gene lost 8 bases and the J gene lost 9 bases, with 20 bases spanning the gap. The CDR3 loop spans 14 amino acids. The CDR3 coding sequence is TGTGCCAGCGAAGCGCCCTTTACCGTAAGTGAGCAGTTCTTA. This sequence encodes CASEAPFTVSEQFL.

The table lists this clonotype with many counts. The rearrangement links TRBV12-3 or TRBV12-4 to TRBJ2-1; a weak D match, TRBD2 (6 bases). Trimming left V 6 bases short and J 2 bases short, with 14 bases between. CDR3 length equals 15 residues. DNA for the CDR3: TGTGCCAGCAGCCTTAGCGGAATTGCCTACAATGAGCAGTTCTTC. It is translated as CASSLSGIAYNEQFF.

This clonotype was found many times. The chain carries TRBV7-2 and TRBJ1-1, with no clear D. Germline V gene lookup returns CDR1 SGHTA and CDR2 FQGNSA. The length of the CDR3 is 17 residues. V was shortened by 11 bases and J by 1 base, with 26 bases between the two germline ends. The CDR3 coding sequence is TGTGCCGGAGCTCATGTTACAGCGGTTAGTTCGAACACTGAAGCTTTCTTT. Encoded protein: CAGAHVTAVSSNTEAFF.

The chain employs TRBV5-4 and TRBJ2-7; the match to TRBD1 covers 9 bases. Germline CDR1 is SGHNT and CDR2 is YYREEE (reference sequence). CDR3 length: 13 amino acids. V shed 5 bases, J shed 7 bases, and the junction held 7 bases outside the gene matches. The CDR3 region is CASRYRDREEQYF. As DNA, the CDR3 is TGTGCCAGCAGGTACCGGGACAGGGAAGAGCAGTACTTC.

Only a few counts were recorded for this clonotype. The chain employs TRBV9 and TRBJ2-1; D is unclear. Trimming took off 0 bases at V and 5 bases at J, with 9 bases between the two ends. The CDR3 consists of 14 residues. Germline CDR1 SGDLS, CDR2 YYNGEE. The CDR3 nucleotides read TGTGCCAGCAGCGTAGAGCACGGAAACAATGAGCAGTTCTTC. This gives the protein CASSVEHGNNEQFF.

Ten or more counts support this clonotype. The rearrangement uses TRBV11-2 and TRBJ1-2; 8 nucleotides agree with TRBD1. After removal of 3 bases from V and 8 bases from J, the junction contained 5 bases not matched to a gene. Per germline, CDR1 SGHAT and CDR2 FQNNGV. CDR3 length: 13 amino acids. CDR3 DNA sequence: TGTGCCAGCAGCTTTTCGACAGGGGAGGGCTACACCTTC. This encodes CASSFSTGEGYTF.

Many counts were recorded for this clonotype. V is TRBV12-3 or TRBV12-4 and J is TRBJ1-2; 7 positions match TRBD1. The CDR3 has 14 amino acids. The V gene end was trimmed by 5 bases and the J gene end by 8 bases; junction bases not matched to a gene: 11. CDR3 loop: CASSLPRQGVGYTF. The CDR3 DNA is TGTGCCAGCAGTCTCCCGCGACAGGGTGTGGGCTACACCTTC.

As for this clonotype: It is likely a read error, because the conserved phenylalanine at the end of the CDR3 is missing. The rearrangement links TRBV4-3 to TRBJ2-1; D tentatively fits TRBD1 or TRBD2 (5 bases each). The V gene lost 4 bases and the J gene lost 12 bases, with 16 bases spanning the gap. Germline loops: CDR1 LGHNA, CDR2 YSLEER. The CDR3 covers 13 residues. The CDR3: CASSLSPGPSQFL. The CDR3 DNA sequence: TGCGCCAGCAGCCTTTCACCGGGACCTTCGCAGTTCTTA.

Points on this clonotype: The missing conserved phenylalanine or tryptophan at the end of this CDR3 makes a read error likely. The chain couples TRBV15 to TRBJ2-7; D remains ambiguous. The CDR3 runs to 18 residues. V was trimmed by 1 base and J by 0 bases, leaving 19 bases between them. Germline CDR1 LNHNV, CDR2 YYDKDF (reference sequence). The CDR3 coding sequence is TGTGCCACCAGCAGAGGGCCGATTGTCGCCGAGAGCTCCTACGAGCAGTACTTA. This encodes CATSRGPIVAESSYEQYL.

The table lists this clonotype with many counts. This chain uses TRBV7-9 with TRBJ1-5; D not resolved. V lost 2 bases to trimming and J lost 4 bases, with 6 bases between them. The CDR3 loop spans 13 amino acids. Germline assignment: CDR1 SEHNR and CDR2 FQNEAQ (reference sequence). The CDR3 here is CASSLRANQPQHF. CDR3 nucleotide sequence: TGTGCCAGCAGCTTAAGGGCGAATCAGCCCCAGCATTTT.